The source of this TCR beta chain is a study of T cell repertoires in cytomegalovirus infection. Study as a whole: The study used recently identified HLA-C-restricted and well-studied HLA-B-restricted CMV epitopes.

For this clonotype: Its antigen is still unknown.

Looked up from germline, CDR1 is SGHRS and CDR2 is YFSETQ. The CDR3 extends over 13 amino acids. The V end lost 5 bases, the J end lost 3 bases, and 11 bases lay between the germline ends. Findings and limits, study-wide: It was HLA-C-restricted CMV-specific TCR beta clonotypes that dominated the response ex vivo. Cumulative frequency (of public TCR beta family members) identified carriers of CMV plus the relevant HLA.

Each CDR3 protein is one row after TCRdb ran MiXCR on the reads. The sample contains around 570,000 distinct CDR3 sequences, roughly 42% of which appear only once. This TCR was recovered from a human donor in good health (CMV status not recorded). Some clones in this sample may be carry-over from other donors' samples. The source material was cultured PBMCs, sampled from culture after CMV antigen stimulation. V and J are TRBV5-1 and TRBJ1-1; tentative D call: TRBD1 (5 bases). CDR3 nucleotides: TGCGCCAGCAGACCAGGGTGGGACACTGAAGCTTTCTTT. This sequence encodes CASRPGWDTEAFF.